This section outlines one TCR beta chain sequence together with its context. Its antigen is unidentified. Trimming cost V 9 bases and J 0 bases; bases outside gene matches: 16. The germline gives CDR1 ENHRY, CDR2 SYGVKD. The CDR3 consists of 18 residues. The library attached unique molecular identifiers to individual cDNA molecules. TCRdb re-called the 5' RACE reads through MiXCR, storing one row per CDR3 protein. The table has around 82,000 distinct CDR3 sequences, roughly 7.7% seen once. Unfractionated whole blood served as the source for total RNA extraction. These data originate in a study of human T cells and chemical hapten exposure. In the study overall: Across samples, TCR yields varied, mostly owing to small differences in pooled library volumes.

Points from the study as a whole: TCRs at a frequency above 1 in 1000 stayed unchanged with DPC sensitization.

The TCR sequence derives from a male donor in good health. The V call is TRBV10-3, the J call TRBJ2-1, with 8 bases identical to TRBD2. This CDR3 is CAMLRGGGSFSSYNEQFF. The CDR3 coding sequence is TGTGCCATGCTCCGGGGCGGGGGGTCGTTCAGCTCCTACAATGAGCAGTTCTTC.